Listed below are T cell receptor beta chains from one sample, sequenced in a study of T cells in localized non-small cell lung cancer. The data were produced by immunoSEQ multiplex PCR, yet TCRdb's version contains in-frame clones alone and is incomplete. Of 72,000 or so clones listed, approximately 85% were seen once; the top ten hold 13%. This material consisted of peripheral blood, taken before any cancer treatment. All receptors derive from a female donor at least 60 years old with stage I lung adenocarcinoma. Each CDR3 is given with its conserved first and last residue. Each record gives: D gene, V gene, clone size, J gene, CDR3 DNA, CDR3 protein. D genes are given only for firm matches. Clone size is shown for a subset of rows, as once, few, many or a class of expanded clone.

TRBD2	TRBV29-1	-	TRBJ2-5	TGCAGCGTTCTCCGGGTAGGGCGGGAGATCTCCGGTAGGGCCCAGTACTTC	CSVLRVGREISGRAQYF
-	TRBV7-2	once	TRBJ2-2	TGTGCCAGCAGCTCCGGGACAAAGGACACCGGGGAGCTGTTTTTT	CASSSGTKDTGELFF
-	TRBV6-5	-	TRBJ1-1	TGTGCCAGCAGTAAAACAGGGATGAACACTGAAGCTTTCTTT	CASSKTGMNTEAFF
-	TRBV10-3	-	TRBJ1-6	TGTGCCATCAGTGAGAATGGCGGGGGTGCAAATAATTCACCCCTCCACTTT	CAISENGGGANNSPLHF
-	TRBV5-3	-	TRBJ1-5	TGTGCCAGAAGCTTGGCCCCGGCGTATAGCAATCAGCCCCAGCATTTT	CARSLAPAYSNQPQHF
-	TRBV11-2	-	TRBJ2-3	TGTGCCAGCAGCCCAGGCCTGACCCACACAGATACGCAGTATTTT	CASSPGLTHTDTQYF
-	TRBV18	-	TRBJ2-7	TGTGCCAGCTCAGGCCAGCCCTCCTACGAGCAGTACTTC	CASSGQPSYEQYF
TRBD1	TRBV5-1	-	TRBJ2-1	TGCGCCAGCAGCGTACAGGGGGCGATTGGGTCCTACAATGAGCAGTTCTTC	CASSVQGAIGSYNEQFF
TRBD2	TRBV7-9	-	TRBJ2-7	TGTGCCAGCAGCTCGGGACTATCCCCCTACGAGCAGTACTTC	CASSSGLSPYEQYF
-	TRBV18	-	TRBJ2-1	TGTGCCAGCTTAACCGGGCCAGGGGCCTACAATGAGCAGTTCTTC	CASLTGPGAYNEQFF
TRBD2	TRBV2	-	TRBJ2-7	TGTGCCAGCAGGGGACTAGCGGGGCTTCGCGAGCAGTACTTC	CASRGLAGLREQYF
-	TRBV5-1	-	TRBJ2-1	TGCGCCAGCAGCTTTGGGGGGGCCCTCACTTACAATGAGCAGTTCTTC	CASSFGGALTYNEQFF
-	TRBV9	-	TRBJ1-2	TGTGCCAGCAGCACTCTTAGGGGCTACACCTTC	CASSTLRGYTF
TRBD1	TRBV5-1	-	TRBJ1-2	TGCGCCAGCAGCACCTCGGGACAGGGGTTTTATGGCTACACCTTC	CASSTSGQGFYGYTF
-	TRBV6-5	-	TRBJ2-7	TGTGCCAGTTCCCGGGGATCCTACGAGCAGTACTTC	CASSRGSYEQYF
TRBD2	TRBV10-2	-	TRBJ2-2	TGCGCCAGCACAGGAGGGACTAGCGGGGGGGGTTACCGGTCGAACACCGGGGAGCTGTTTTTT	CASTGGTSGGGYRSNTGELFF
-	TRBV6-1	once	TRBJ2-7	TGTGCCAGCAGCCAAGCGGGCTGGAGAGAGCAGTACTTC	CASSQAGWREQYF
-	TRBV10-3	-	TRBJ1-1	TGTGCCATCGGGACCGGCACTGAAGCTTTCTTT	CAIGTGTEAFF
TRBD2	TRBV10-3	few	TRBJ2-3	TGTGCCGCCAATACCGGGACTACCACAGATACGCAGTATTTT	CAANTGTTTDTQYF
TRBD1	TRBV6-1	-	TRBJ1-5	TGTGCCAGCAGTGGGGACAGGGGGGATCAGCCCCAGCATTTT	CASSGDRGDQPQHF
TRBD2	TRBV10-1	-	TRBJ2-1	TGCGCCAGCAGTGAGCGTCGACGGGGGGCCTACAATGAGCAGTTCTTC	CASSERRRGAYNEQFF
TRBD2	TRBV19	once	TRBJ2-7	TGTGCCAGTAGTATAGGTAGCGGGAGGACCGACGAGCAGTACTTC	CASSIGSGRTDEQYF
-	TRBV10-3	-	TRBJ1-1	TGTGCCGTCAACCGACTACATGGTAGCACTGAAGCTTTCTTT	CAVNRLHGSTEAFF
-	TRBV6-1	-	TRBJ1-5	TGTGCCACCAAATTCGAGACCTATAGCAATCAGCCCCAGCATTTT	CATKFETYSNQPQHF
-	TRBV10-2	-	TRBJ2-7	TGCGCCAGCAGTGAGGGGGACCGCCACTCCTACGAGCAGTACTTC	CASSEGDRHSYEQYF
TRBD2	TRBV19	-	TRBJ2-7	TGTGCCAGTAGTATCCTAGCGGGAGGGCCCTACGAGCAGTACTTC	CASSILAGGPYEQYF
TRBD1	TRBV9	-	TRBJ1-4	TGTGCCAGCAGCGCGTACGGGACAGGGAGTGCGGAAAAACTGTTTTTT	CASSAYGTGSAEKLFF
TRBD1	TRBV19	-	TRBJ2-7	TGTGCCAGTAGTGCCCGGACAGGGAACGAGCAGTACTTC	CASSARTGNEQYF
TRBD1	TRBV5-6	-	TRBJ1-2	TGTGCCAGCAGCATAAACAGGGGGACCAAATCCCATGGCTACACCTTC	CASSINRGTKSHGYTF
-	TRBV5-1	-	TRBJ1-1	TGCGCCAGCAGCTTAGGGAACACCCGGAACACTGAAGCTTTCTTT	CASSLGNTRNTEAFF
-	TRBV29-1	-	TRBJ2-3	TGCAGCGTTGGGAGGGACGGCACAGATACGCAGTATTTT	CSVGRDGTDTQYF
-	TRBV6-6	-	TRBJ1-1	TGTGCCAGCAGTGGTCCCAGGGTGGGGAACACTGAAGCTTTCTTT	CASSGPRVGNTEAFF
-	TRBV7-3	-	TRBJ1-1	TGTGCCAGCAGCTTATCACAGAACACTGAAGCTTTCTTT	CASSLSQNTEAFF
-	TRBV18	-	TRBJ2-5	TGTGCCAGCTCATCGTCAGCTAGCGATCGCGAGACCCAGTACTTC	CASSSSASDRETQYF
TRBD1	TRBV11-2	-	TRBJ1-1	TGTGCCAGCAGCCCCCGGACAGGGAGGGACACTGAAGCTTTCTTT	CASSPRTGRDTEAFF
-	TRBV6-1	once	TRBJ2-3	TGTGCCAGCAGTGAAATTAGGGCTACGCAGTATTTT	CASSEIRATQYF
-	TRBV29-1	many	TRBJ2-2	TGCAGCGGTGGGCAGGGAACGGGCGGGGAGCTGTTTTTT	CSGGQGTGGELFF
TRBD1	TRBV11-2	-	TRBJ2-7	TGTGCCAGCAGCTTAGGACAGGGGTTCTACGAGCAGTACTTC	CASSLGQGFYEQYF
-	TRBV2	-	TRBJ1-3	TGTGCCAGCAGGAATAATGGAAACACCATATATTTT	CASRNNGNTIYF
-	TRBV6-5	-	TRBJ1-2	TGTGCCAGCACCCACGGATATAACTATGGCTACACCTTC	CASTHGYNYGYTF
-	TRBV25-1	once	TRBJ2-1	TGTGCCACCCAGAGGGAAGCCTACAATGAGCAGTTCTTC	CATQREAYNEQFF
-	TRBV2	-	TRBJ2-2	TGTGCCAGCATAGACACCAACACCGGGGAGCTGTTTTTT	CASIDTNTGELFF
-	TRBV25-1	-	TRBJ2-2	TGTGCCAGCCGCGGGACGGCTAACACCGGGGAGCTGTTTTTT	CASRGTANTGELFF
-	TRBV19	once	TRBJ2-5	TGTGCCAGTAGTGGGGCAGCTCGGGAGACCCAGTACTTC	CASSGAARETQYF
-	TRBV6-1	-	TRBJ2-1	TGTGCCAGCAGTGAACATATTCTAAAGGAGGGACAGCGGCAGTTCTTC	CASSEHILKEGQRQFF
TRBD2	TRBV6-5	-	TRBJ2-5	TGTGCCAGCAGTTCCTTTGAGCGGGAGGGCCGAGAGACCCAGTACTTC	CASSSFEREGRETQYF
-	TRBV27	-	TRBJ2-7	TGTGCCAGCAGTCTAATGTCCAGCTCCTACGAGCAGTACTTC	CASSLMSSSYEQYF
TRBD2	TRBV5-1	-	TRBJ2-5	TGCGCCAGCAGCAGACGGACTAGCGGGGAAGAGACCCAGTACTTC	CASSRRTSGEETQYF
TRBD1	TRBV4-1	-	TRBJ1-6	TGCGCCAGCAGCCAAGGGGACAGGAATTCACCCCTCCACTTT	CASSQGDRNSPLHF
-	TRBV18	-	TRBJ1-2	TGTGCCAGCTCACTCCTGGACAGCCTCTATGGCTACACCTTC	CASSLLDSLYGYTF
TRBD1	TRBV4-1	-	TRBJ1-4	TGCGCCAGCAGCCAAGGTGTGGGACAGGGCTTTGAAAAACTGTTTTTT	CASSQGVGQGFEKLFF
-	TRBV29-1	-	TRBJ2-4	TGCAGCGTTGCGCAGGGCCGGGCCAAAAACATTCAGTACTTC	CSVAQGRAKNIQYF
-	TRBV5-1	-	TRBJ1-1	TGCGCCAGCAAAGGACGGGGAACATGGGGCACTGAAGCTTTCTTT	CASKGRGTWGTEAFF
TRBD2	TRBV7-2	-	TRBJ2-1	TGTGCCAGCAGCTTAGGTGGGCTAGCGGGAGTTTTGGATGAGCAGTTCTTC	CASSLGGLAGVLDEQFF
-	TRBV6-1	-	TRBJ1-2	TGTGCCAGCAGACTAGACGGACTAAACTATGGCTACACCTTC	CASRLDGLNYGYTF
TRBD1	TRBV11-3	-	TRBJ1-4	TGTGCCAGCAGCCACCCGGACAGGGGAGAAAAACTGTTTTTT	CASSHPDRGEKLFF
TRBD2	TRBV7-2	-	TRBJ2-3	TGTGCCAGCAGCTTATTCCCTAGCGGGAGTGGCGATACGCAGTATTTT	CASSLFPSGSGDTQYF
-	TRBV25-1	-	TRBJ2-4	TGTGCCAGTAGCTTCAGGGGAGTCGATGGAAACATTCAGTACTTC	CASSFRGVDGNIQYF